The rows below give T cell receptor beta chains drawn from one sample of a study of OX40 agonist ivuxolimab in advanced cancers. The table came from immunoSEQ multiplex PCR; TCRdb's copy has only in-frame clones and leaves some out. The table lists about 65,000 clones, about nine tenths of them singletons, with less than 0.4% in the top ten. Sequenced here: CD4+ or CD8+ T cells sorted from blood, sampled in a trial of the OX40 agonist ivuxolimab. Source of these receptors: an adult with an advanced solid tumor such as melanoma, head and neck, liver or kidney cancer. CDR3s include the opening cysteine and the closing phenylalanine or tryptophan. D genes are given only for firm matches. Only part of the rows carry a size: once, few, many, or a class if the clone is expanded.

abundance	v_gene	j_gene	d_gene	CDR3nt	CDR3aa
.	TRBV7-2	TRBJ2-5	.	TGTGCCAGCAGCTTAGCCCTGTCGGCGGGTACCCAGTACTTC	CASSLALSAGTQYF
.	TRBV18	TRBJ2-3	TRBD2	TGTGCCAGCTCACCATCGTCGATAGCGGGGACAGATACGCAGTATTTT	CASSPSSIAGTDTQYF
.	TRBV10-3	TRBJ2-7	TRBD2	TGTGCCATCAGTGGGGGACTAGCGGACGGTTACGAGCAGTACTTC	CAISGGLADGYEQYF
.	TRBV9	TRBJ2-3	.	TGTGCCAGCAATCTGGGGTGGGGAGATACGCAGTATTTT	CASNLGWGDTQYF
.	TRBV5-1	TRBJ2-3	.	TGCGCCAGCAGCTTGGTACAGGGAGGGGATACGCAGTATTTT	CASSLVQGGDTQYF
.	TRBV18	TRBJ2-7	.	TGTGCCAGCTCAGGTAGGGGTAGCTCCTACGAGCAGTACTTC	CASSGRGSSYEQYF
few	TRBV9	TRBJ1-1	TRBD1	TGTGCCAGCAGCGAGGGGGTACAGGGGCGTACCACTCACACTGAAGCTTTCTTT	CASSEGVQGRTTHTEAFF
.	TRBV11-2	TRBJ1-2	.	TGTGCCAGCAGCTTAGACAGGGGTCGGGGCTACACCTTC	CASSLDRGRGYTF
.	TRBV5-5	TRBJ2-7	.	TGTGCCAGCAGCTTTCAATCTGCGTCCTACGAGCAGTACTTC	CASSFQSASYEQYF
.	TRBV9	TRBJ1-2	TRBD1	TGTGCCAGCAGCGTAGTCGGAGGGAAGACAGGGGTCCGTCGGTCCTATGGCTACACCTTC	CASSVVGGKTGVRRSYGYTF
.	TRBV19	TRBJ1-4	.	TGTGCCAGTAGTATTAGGGGCGGGAAACTGTTTTTT	CASSIRGGKLFF
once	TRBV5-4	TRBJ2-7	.	TGTGCCAGCAGCTTGAAGGGGGGTGGCAACGAGCAGTACTTC	CASSLKGGGNEQYF
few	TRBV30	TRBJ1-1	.	TGTGCCTGGTCCTCGGGGGTGAACACTGAAGCTTTCTTT	CAWSSGVNTEAFF
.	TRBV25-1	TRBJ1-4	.	TGTGCCAGCAGTGAATCAAGCTGGGGGCGTTCCCTAAATCAAAAACTGTTTTTT	CASSESSWGRSLNQKLFF
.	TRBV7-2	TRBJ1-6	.	TGTGCCAGCAGCTCCCAGGTCGGGGGCCGGACCTATAATTCACCCCTCCACTTT	CASSSQVGGRTYNSPLHF
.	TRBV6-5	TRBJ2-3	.	TGTGCCAGCAGTTACTCCTCGTCAGGGGACTCTAGGCAGTATTTT	CASSYSSSGDSRQYF